Below, one T cell receptor beta chain is given with its context. The sample comes from a study of blood T cell repertoires in COVID-19. The table came from immunoSEQ multiplex PCR; TCRdb's copy has only in-frame clones and leaves some out. The profile covers roughly 120,000 clones, with approximately 84% appearing a single time and roughly 7.1% taken by the ten largest. V shed 4 bases and J shed 4 bases, with 14 bases lying between them. Germline values: CDR1 SGHVS, CDR2 FNYEAQ. The CDR3 is 15 amino acids. The receptor was isolated from a man in his 70s with active or convalescent COVID-19. The sequencing input was peripheral blood. J is TRBJ2-1 and V is TRBV7-6; D is possibly TRBD1 (6 bases). CDR3: CASSSQGSAYNEQFF. In DNA form, the CDR3 reads TGTGCCAGCAGCTCGCAGGGGTCCGCTTACAATGAGCAGTTCTTC.